These 18 T cell receptor beta chains came from one sample sequenced in a study of blood T cell repertoires in COVID-19. Profiling relied on immunoSEQ multiplex PCR, and the TCRdb table lists in-frame clones only, not all of them. The repertoire holds 150,000 to 200,000 clones, with more than 75% as singletons. Sequencing was carried out using PBMCs or T cells enriched from blood (not recorded which). The receptors here all came from a woman aged 50 to 65 with acute COVID-19.

The sample holds a few counts of this clone. The V call is TRBV6-1, the J call TRBJ1-2; 10 bases fit TRBD1. Germline V gives CDR1 MNHNS, CDR2 SASEGT. The CDR3 is made up of 16 amino acids. Unmatched junction bases numbered 8, after V lost 0 bases and J lost 7 bases. CDR3 nucleotide sequence: TGTGCCAGCAGTGAAGCGGAGACAGGGGGCGCACGTGGCTACACCTTC. It translates to CASSEAETGGARGYTF.

The chain has TRBV5-4 and TRBJ1-6, with TRBD1 matching over 7 bases. The V gene's germline CDR1 is SGHNT and CDR2 YYREEE (reference sequence). V was clipped by 1 base and J by 9 bases; unmatched bases: 10. This CDR3 is built from 16 residues. CDR3 sequence (DNA): TGTGCCAGCAGCTTGTATCCGGACAGGATCCCTTCACCCCTCCACTTT. It yields the protein CASSLYPDRIPSPLHF.

This chain links TRBV19 with TRBJ1-5, with TRBD1 matching 8 bases. Germline trimming cut 6 bases from V and 4 bases from J; bases unmatched to any gene: 8. This CDR3 has 15 residues. CDR1 is LNHDA, CDR2 SQIVND, per germline (reference sequence). The CDR3 region is CASSLVGTGNQPQHF. For the CDR3, the DNA is TGTGCCAGTAGCCTTGTCGGGACAGGAAATCAGCCCCAGCATTTT.

Only a few counts were recorded for this clone. The V and J genes are TRBV28 and TRBJ1-2; D is unresolved. The CDR3 length is 12 residues. V lost 2 bases and J lost 4, with 5 bases in between. Germline CDR1 MDHEN, CDR2 SYDVKM. CDR3 bases: TGTGCCAGCAGTTTACGGTCCTATGGCTACACCTTC. Its protein is CASSLRSYGYTF.

This chain uses TRBV6-1 with TRBJ2-1; tentative D call: TRBD1 (5 bases). Germline CDR1 reads MNHNS; CDR2 reads SASEGT. The CDR3 extends over 14 amino acids. V was cut by 3 bases and J by 3 bases, with 9 bases left in between. CDR3 amino acids: CASSEAGFYNEQFF. CDR3 DNA: TGTGCCAGCAGTGAGGCAGGGTTCTACAATGAGCAGTTCTTC.

This clone has a single count. The chain is built from TRBV7-2 and TRBJ1-5, with D maybe TRBD1 (6 bases). Germline V CDR1 and CDR2: SGHTA, FQGNSA. This CDR3 has 17 residues. V was trimmed by 1 base and J by 4 bases, leaving 17 bases between them. The CDR3 spells CASSLGLQGRFNQPQHF. In DNA form, the CDR3 reads TGTGCCAGCAGCTTAGGCTTACAGGGCCGATTTAATCAGCCCCAGCATTTT.

The sample holds one count of this clone. The chain carries TRBV3-1 (or the pseudogene TRBV3-2) and TRBJ1-5; 9 bases line up with TRBD1. CDR1 is LGHDT and CDR2 is YNNKEL in the germline V gene (reference sequence). V was clipped by 8 bases and J by 7 bases; unmatched bases: 6. The CDR3 is made up of 13 amino acids. CDR3 sequence: CASGTQGAQPQHF. In DNA form, the CDR3 reads TGTGCCAGCGGAACACAGGGGGCCCAGCCCCAGCATTTT.

This chain joins TRBV9 and TRBJ1-2, with D unclear. V lost 3 bases to trimming and J lost 11 bases, with 11 bases between them. Germline CDR1 reads SGDLS; CDR2 reads YYNGEE. The CDR3 has 11 amino acids. The CDR3 sequence: CASSARSGYTF. Written as DNA, the CDR3 is TGTGCCAGCAGCGCTCGGTCGGGTTACACCTTC.

This clone was counted a few times. The gene calls are TRBV9 and TRBJ1-2; D unresolved. This CDR3 region has 15 residues. The ends were cut back, 0 bases at V and 4 bases at J, with 13 bases in the middle. Germline V lookup: CDR1 SGDLS, CDR2 YYNGEE. CDR3 sequence: CASSVDLEARYGYTF. The CDR3 region has the DNA TGTGCCAGCAGCGTAGACCTGGAGGCGCGCTATGGCTACACCTTC.

This clone was counted a single time. The chain recombines TRBV3-1 (or the pseudogene TRBV3-2) with TRBJ1-1; the match to TRBD1 covers 9 bases. V dropped 5 bases and J dropped 5; count of bases not matched to a gene: 9. The CDR3 extends over 15 amino acids. Germline lookup yields CDR1 LGHDT and CDR2 YNNKEL (reference sequence). CDR3 nucleotides: TGTGCCAGCAGCATTCGACAGGGGGTTAGGACTGAAGCTTTCTTT. This translates into CASSIRQGVRTEAFF.

V usage is TRBV7-2 and J usage is TRBJ1-2; a weak D match, TRBD1 (5 bases). Trimming removed 3 bases from V and 8 bases from J, with 10 bases in between. This CDR3 comprises 12 residues. CDR1 and CDR2 from the germline V gene are SGHTA and FQGNSA. The CDR3 sequence is CASSFREGGYTF. DNA of the CDR3: TGTGCCAGCAGCTTCAGGGAGGGAGGCTACACCTTC.

The rearrangement links TRBV1 to TRBJ1-5; the table's D call of TRBD1 was not tested on the DNA. TRBV1 is a pseudogene. This CDR3 has 16 residues. CDR3 amino acids: CTSSQPRTGKNQPQHF. The DNA for the CDR3 is TGCACCAGCAGCCAACCGAGGACAGGGAAGAATCAGCCCCAGCATTTT.

The V and J genes are TRBV7-8 and TRBJ1-3, with D unclear. CDR1 is SGHVS and CDR2 is FQNEAQ in the germline V gene. With 5 bases removed from V and 1 base from J, the gap between germline ends came to 12 bases. The CDR3 totals 15 residues. CDR3 protein: CASSRGPSSGNTIYF. For the CDR3, the DNA is TGTGCCAGCAGCCGAGGGCCTTCTTCTGGAAACACCATATATTTT.

The chain combines TRBV7-6 with TRBJ1-2; the D gene is possibly TRBD1 (6 bases). The CDR3 has 17 amino acids. Germline V gene lookup returns CDR1 SGHVS and CDR2 FNYEAQ. The V gene lost 0 bases and the J gene lost 6 bases, with 20 bases spanning the gap. The CDR3 region is CASSLAKPQGLVHGYTF. CDR3 DNA sequence: TGTGCCAGCAGCTTAGCGAAACCACAGGGATTAGTACATGGCTACACCTTC.

The V call is TRBV5-1, the J call TRBJ1-3; D gene ambiguous. CDR3 length: 17 residues. V gave up 2 bases and J gave up 1 base, with 16 bases separating them. Germline-derived CDR1 and CDR2 are SGHRS and YFSETQ. As DNA, the CDR3 is TGCGCCAGCAGCTTACTTTCTCTGGGAGAGTCTGGAAACACCATATATTTT. This gives the protein CASSLLSLGESGNTIYF.

The chain employs TRBV20-1 and TRBJ1-2; no clear D. This CDR3 has 11 amino acids. Germline CDR1 and CDR2: DFQATT and SNEGSKA (reference sequence). V lost 3 bases and J 1 base, leaving 3 bases between the germline ends. CDR3 amino acids: CSASINYGYTF. CDR3 coding DNA: TGCAGTGCTAGCATTAACTATGGCTACACCTTC.

The chain combines TRBV7-2 with TRBJ1-1, with TRBD1 matching over 7 bases. CDR1 and CDR2 (germline): SGHTA, FQGNSA. The J segment lost 6 bases and the V segment lost 5 bases, leaving 6 bases of the junction unmatched. The CDR3 contains 13 residues. CDR3 protein: CASSLGQTSEAFF. The DNA of the CDR3 is TGTGCCAGCAGCCTGGGACAGACTTCTGAAGCTTTCTTT.

The chain combines TRBV6-5 with TRBJ2-3, with 9 bases identical to TRBD1. The germline gives CDR1 MNHEY, CDR2 SVGAGI. V was pared by 8 bases and J by 3 bases, with 6 bases of the junction left unmatched. CDR3 size: 14 residues. DNA for the CDR3: TGTGCCAGCGGAGACAGGGGGAGGACAGATACGCAGTATTTT. Translated: CASGDRGRTDTQYF.